Following are 2 T cell receptor beta chains from one sample sequenced in a study of blood T cell repertoires in COVID-19. The table came from immunoSEQ multiplex PCR; TCRdb's copy has only in-frame clones and leaves some out. Of a few hundred thousand clones detected, 80% to 90% appear once; the ten largest clones hold around 2.1%. Sequencing was performed on PBMCs or T cells enriched from blood (not recorded which). The receptors here all came from a man younger than 40 who had recovered from COVID-19.

The chain links TRBV18 to TRBJ2-5; TRBD2 agrees at 10 bases. Unmatched junction bases numbered 3, after V lost 2 bases and J lost 3 bases. The CDR3 has 15 amino acids. Looked up from germline, CDR1 is KGHSH and CDR2 is LQKENI. The CDR3 region is CASSPGLAGEETQYF. The CDR3 nucleotides are TGTGCCAGCTCACCAGGGCTAGCGGGGGAAGAGACCCAGTACTTC.

The rearrangement links TRBV30 to TRBJ1-2; no reliable D call. V lost 8 bases to trimming and J lost 10 bases, with 20 bases between them. The V gene's germline CDR1 is GTSNPN and CDR2 SVGIG (reference sequence). The CDR3 spans 12 residues. The CDR3 DNA follows: TGTGCCAGACGTTATACTAATCTGGACTACACCTTC. Translated: CARRYTNLDYTF. The whole variable domain, filled in from reference TRBV30 and TRBJ1-2, reads SQTIHQWPATLVQPVGSPLSLECTVEGTSNPNLYWYRQAAGRGLQLLFYSVGIGQISSEVPQNLSASRPQDRQFILSSKKLLLSDSGFYLCARRYTNLDYTFGSGTRLTVV.